This T cell receptor beta chain stems from a study of blood T cell repertoires in COVID-19. Study in general: Acute-phase and convalescent COVID-19 samples originated in the United States, Italy and Spain. T cells, B-cell-depleted T cells, or PBMCs provided the cDNA or gDNA that served as material.

This clone is a singleton in its sample. As processed by the authors: It was from reference gene primer amplification that nucleated cell counts were estimated. Measured with immunoSEQ multiplex PCR; TCRdb has only the in-frame clones, and not every one. D and trimming were read from the DNA, whereas the V and J calls and clone size are those reported in that table. In the table there are some 120,000 clones, more than 75% of which are singletons. The length of the CDR3 is 15 residues. The V gene lost 8 bases and the J gene lost 2 bases, with 17 bases spanning the gap. CDR1 is SNHLY, CDR2 FYNNEI, per germline.

The rearrangement uses TRBV2 and TRBJ2-3; D not resolved. The TCR was taken from a human donor in a cohort sampled during active COVID-19. The sequenced sample was peripheral blood. The CDR3 region is CASATHSALTDTQYF. In DNA, the CDR3 is TGTGCCAGCGCCACACACAGTGCCCTCACAGATACGCAGTATTTT.